These T cell receptor beta chains were read from a single sample in a study of Graves' ophthalmopathy and Graves' hyperthyroidism. TCRdb used MiXCR to reprocess the multiplex PCR reads, holding one entry per CDR3 protein. The sample consists of about 500,000 distinct CDR3 sequences, around 15% of them appearing once. What was sequenced was blood. These receptors all come from a woman in her twenties or thirties with Graves' ophthalmopathy. CDR3s include the opening cysteine and the closing phenylalanine or tryptophan. The order of the fields is V gene, J gene, CDR3 length, D gene, clone size, CDR3 protein. D genes are given only for firm matches. Expanded clones get a size class; other rows say once, few or many, or leave the size out.

V gene: TRBV3-1; J gene: TRBJ2-7; CDR3 length: 13; D gene: NA; clone size: many; CDR3 protein: CASSLRGSAEQYF
V gene: TRBV4-1; J gene: TRBJ2-5; CDR3 length: 14; D gene: NA; clone size: NA; CDR3 protein: CASSRPGQWETQYF
V gene: TRBV6-2/TRBV6-3; J gene: TRBJ1-6; CDR3 length: 16; D gene: NA; clone size: many; CDR3 protein: CASSNERGRYNSPLHF
V gene: TRBV5-1; J gene: TRBJ2-2; CDR3 length: 15; D gene: NA; clone size: many; CDR3 protein: CASSSGTFNTGELFF
V gene: TRBV18; J gene: TRBJ1-1; CDR3 length: 15; D gene: NA; clone size: few; CDR3 protein: CASSPDLGVNTEAFF
V gene: TRBV24-1; J gene: TRBJ1-5; CDR3 length: 15; D gene: NA; clone size: many; CDR3 protein: CATSGPTGSNQPQHF
V gene: TRBV4-1; J gene: TRBJ1-2; CDR3 length: 15; D gene: NA; clone size: few; CDR3 protein: CASSHPRAGGYGYTF
V gene: TRBV7-9; J gene: TRBJ2-5; CDR3 length: 14; D gene: TRBD1; clone size: NA; CDR3 protein: CASSKGQGRETKYF
V gene: TRBV28; J gene: TRBJ1-1; CDR3 length: 16; D gene: TRBD1; clone size: many; CDR3 protein: CASSMGQGWQVTEAFF
V gene: TRBV7-2; J gene: TRBJ1-1; CDR3 length: 13; D gene: NA; clone size: NA; CDR3 protein: CASSFVLRAEAFF
V gene: TRBV20-1; J gene: TRBJ2-7; CDR3 length: 14; D gene: TRBD1; clone size: many; CDR3 protein: CSARGGQGAMEQYF